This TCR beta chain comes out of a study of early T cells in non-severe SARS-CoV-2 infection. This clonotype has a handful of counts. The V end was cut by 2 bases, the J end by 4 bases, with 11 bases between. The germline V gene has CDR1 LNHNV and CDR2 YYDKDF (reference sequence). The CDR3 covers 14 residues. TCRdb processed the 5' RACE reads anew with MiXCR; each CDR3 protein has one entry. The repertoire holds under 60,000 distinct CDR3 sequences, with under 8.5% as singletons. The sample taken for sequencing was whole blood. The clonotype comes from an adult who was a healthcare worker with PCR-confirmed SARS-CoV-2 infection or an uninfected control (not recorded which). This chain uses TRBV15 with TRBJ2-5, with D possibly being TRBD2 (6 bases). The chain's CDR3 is CATSRPGGRETQYF. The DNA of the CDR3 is TGTGCCACCAGCAGACCTGGGGGGAGAGAGACCCAGTACTTC.